The rows below give T cell receptor beta chains drawn from one sample of a study of regulatory T cells in long-lasting Graves disease. In TCRdb, the multiplex PCR reads were re-called with MiXCR into one record per CDR3 protein. The data contain roughly 380,000 distinct CDR3 sequences, about 16% of them singletons. The sample was peripheral blood mononuclear cells (PBMCs), taken at new diagnosis, from a patient treated with antithyroid drugs. Every receptor here comes from a female donor with Graves disease. CDR3s include the opening cysteine and the closing phenylalanine or tryptophan. The order of the fields is V gene, clone size, J gene, D gene, CDR3 protein, CDR3 DNA. The D gene is left open where the match is weak. Clone size, where shown, is once, few, many, or a class for clones that have expanded.

>TRBV4-1|.|TRBJ1-5|.
CASSHGQFSDNQPQHF
TGCGCCAGCAGCCACGGACAGTTTTCTGATAATCAGCCCCAGCATTTT
>TRBV4-2|few|TRBJ1-6|.
CASRGWTVHNSPLHF
TGTGCCAGCAGGGGGTGGACTGTCCATAATTCACCCCTCCACTTT
>TRBV4-1|.|TRBJ2-3|TRBD2
CASSQDPGLAGFNTDTQYF
TGCGCCAGCAGCCAAGACCCAGGACTAGCGGGATTCAACACAGATACGCAGTATTTT
>TRBV24-1|many|TRBJ2-2|.
CATGANTGELFF
TGTGCCACAGGGGCGAACACCGGGGAGCTGTTTTTT
>TRBV7-9|many|TRBJ1-1|.
CASSLWGIVEGDTEAFF
TGTGCCAGCAGCTTATGGGGTATTGTGGAGGGTGACACTGAAGCTTTCTTT
>TRBV28|few|TRBJ2-1|TRBD2
CASSLGLAYNEQFF
TGTGCCAGCAGTTTAGGACTAGCTTACAATGAGCAGTTCTTC
>TRBV27|many|TRBJ1-1|.
CASSSQGTMAFF
TGTGCCAGCAGTTCCCAGGGGACGATGGCTTTCTTT
>TRBV27|many|TRBJ1-2|.
CASSLTGSYGYTF
TGTGCCAGCAGTTTAACCGGGAGCTATGGCTACACCTTC
>TRBV28|many|TRBJ1-2|TRBD1
CASSRDSGGYGYTF
TGTGCCAGCAGTCGGGATTCAGGGGGCTATGGCTACACCTTC
>TRBV27|many|TRBJ1-1|.
CASSIAAGTEAFF
TGTGCCAGCAGTATTGCTGCGGGCACTGAAGCTTTCTTT
>TRBV7-2|many|TRBJ1-3|.
CASSPETGSGNTIYF
TGTGCCAGCAGCCCTGAAACAGGGAGCGGAAACACCATATATTTT
>TRBV5-1|once|TRBJ2-7|.
CASSSQGYYEQYF
TGCGCCAGCAGCTCACAGGGCTACTACGAGCAGTACTTC
>TRBV12-3/TRBV12-4|many|TRBJ2-3|TRBD1
CASSTGTGADTQYF
TGTGCCAGCAGTACCGGGACAGGGGCAGATACGCAGTATTTT
>TRBV6-1|once|TRBJ2-3|TRBD2
CASSDPGLAGVDTQYF
TGTGCCAGCAGCGATCCGGGACTAGCGGGGGTCGATACGCAGTATTTT
>TRBV4-1|.|TRBJ2-2|.
CASSQVVMGAGGPGELFF
TGCGCCAGCAGCCAGGTCGTGATGGGGGCCGGTGGGCCCGGGGAGCTGTTTTTT
>TRBV3-1|few|TRBJ2-4|.
CASSQGGGWPIQYF
TGTGCCAGCAGCCAAGGTGGAGGCTGGCCCATTCAGTACTTC
>TRBV12-3/TRBV12-4|few|TRBJ1-1|TRBD1
CASSQRGQGSTEAFF
TGTGCCAGCAGTCAGAGGGGACAGGGTAGCACTGAAGCTTTCTTT
>TRBV7-2|.|TRBJ2-7|.
CASSSSDYEQYF
.
>TRBV20-1|many|TRBJ2-7|.
CSARDPTDSWSSYEQYF
TGCAGTGCTAGAGATCCCACTGACAGCTGGAGCTCCTACGAGCAGTACTTC
>TRBV2|many|TRBJ2-5|TRBD1
CASSEDGTGLQETQYF
TGTGCCAGCAGTGAAGACGGGACAGGGCTCCAAGAGACCCAGTACTTC
>TRBV12-3/TRBV12-4|many|TRBJ2-7|TRBD2
CASRKAGGPNEQYF
TGTGCCAGCCGTAAAGCGGGAGGGCCTAACGAGCAGTACTTC
>TRBV28|many|TRBJ1-6|.
CASSSRDTGSPLHF
TGTGCCAGCAGTTCCCGGGACACCGGATCACCCCTCCACTTT
>TRBV4-1|many|TRBJ1-2|.
CASSQDQGFTYNGYTF
TGCGCCAGCAGCCAAGATCAAGGCTTTACTTACAATGGCTACACCTTC
>TRBV27|.|TRBJ2-3|.
CASSYSGATDTQYF
TGTGCCAGCAGTTATTCAGGGGCAACAGATACGCAGTATTTT
>TRBV5-1|many|TRBJ1-1|.
CASSLSARLNTEAFF
TGCGCCAGCAGCTTGTCCGCCCGCCTGAACACTGAAGCTTTCTTT
>TRBV6-2/TRBV6-3|many|TRBJ1-5|.
CASSWTGPDERDNQPQHF
TGTGCCAGCAGTTGGACGGGACCGGACGAAAGAGACAATCAGCCCCAGCATTTT
>TRBV6-4|.|TRBJ2-2|.
CASSEEGRTFPYTGELFF
TGTGCCAGCAGTGAGGAGGGACGGACGTTCCCATACACCGGGGAGCTGTTTTTT
>TRBV6-9|many|TRBJ2-3|TRBD2
CASSYSVFSGGVSDTQYF
TGTGCCAGCAGTTACTCAGTATTTAGCGGGGGGGTATCAGATACGCAGTATTTT
>TRBV30|.|TRBJ2-1|TRBD1
CAWSVRDREYNEQFF
TGTGCCTGGAGTGTACGGGACAGGGAATACAATGAGCAGTTCTTC
>TRBV12-3/TRBV12-4|.|TRBJ2-1|TRBD1
CASSLDRAQEQFF
TGTGCCAGCAGTCTTGACAGGGCCCAGGAGCAGTTCTTC
>TRBV18|.|TRBJ2-5|.
CASSPRSGGQETQYF
TGTGCCAGCTCACCACGAAGCGGTGGGCAAGAGACCCAGTACTTC
>TRBV9|.|TRBJ2-3|.
CASSAQGSPDTQYF
TGTGCCAGCAGCGCGCAGGGGAGTCCAGATACGCAGTATTTT
>TRBV5-1|many|TRBJ1-5|TRBD1
CASSRTGEEGQPQHF
TGCGCCAGCAGCCGGACAGGGGAAGAAGGTCAGCCCCAGCATTTT
>TRBV27|.|TRBJ2-5|TRBD1
CASSGGTGVQETQYF
TGTGCCAGCAGTGGCGGGACAGGGGTTCAAGAGACCCAGTACTTC
>TRBV7-9|many|TRBJ2-5|.
CASTFGVLEAQYF
TGTGCCAGCACATTCGGCGTTTTAGAGGCCCAGTACTTC
>TRBV4-1|many|TRBJ2-1|.
CASSLASTSRGSYNEQFF
TGCGCCAGCAGCCTAGCTAGTACCAGTCGTGGTTCCTACAATGAGCAGTTCTTC
>TRBV20-1|few|TRBJ1-1|.
CSARPGPNTEAFF
TGCAGTGCTAGACCGGGGCCGAACACTGAAGCTTTCTTT
>TRBV7-6|many|TRBJ1-1|.
CASSLVAFRGTEAFF
TGTGCCAGCAGCTTAGTGGCATTTCGCGGCACTGAAGCTTTCTTT
>TRBV5-1|few|TRBJ1-1|.
CASSLEGLWTEAFF
TGCGCCAGCAGCTTGGAGGGATTGTGGACTGAAGCTTTCTTT
>TRBV6-2/TRBV6-3|.|TRBJ1-6|.
CASSHPLDTSKHF
TGTGCCAGCAGTCACCCCTTGGACACCTCGAAGCACTTT
>TRBV19|.|TRBJ2-1|.
CASSPDHFNEQFF
TGTGCCAGTAGTCCCGACCATTTCAATGAGCAGTTCTTC
>TRBV6-2/TRBV6-3|many|TRBJ2-5|TRBD1
CASSQAGTGLETQYF
TGTGCCAGCAGCCAAGCCGGGACAGGGTTAGAGACCCAGTACTTC
>TRBV10-3|.|TRBJ2-3|.
CAISHPRVSETRTDTQYF
TGTGCCATCAGCCATCCCAGGGTTTCCGAAACCCGCACAGATACGCAGTATTTT
>TRBV6-1|many|TRBJ1-2|.
CASKVSRAHGGYGYTF
TGTGCCAGCAAAGTCTCTCGGGCCCACGGCGGCTATGGCTACACCTTC